This TCR beta chain was documented in a study of shared clonotypes between healthy human individuals. On the study more broadly: The cohort comprised a couple of women and a few men. Their ages spanned 18 to 49 years.

Germline CDR1 reads SGHNT; CDR2 reads YYREEE (reference sequence). The CDR3 extends over 14 amino acids. V gave up 4 bases and J gave up 4 bases; unmatched junction bases: 5. Repertoires were generated with immunoSEQ multiplex PCR, while TCRdb's copy carries only in-frame clones and drops some. The sample includes more than 2,000,000 clones, approximately 95% of them seen just once. The clonotype originates from a man between 18 and 35 years old in good health. Some clones in this sample may be carry-over from other donors' samples. Sequenced input: naive CD4+ T cells from PBMCs. Subset in this sample: CD45RA+ positively selected. The V and J genes are TRBV5-4 and TRBJ1-1, with TRBD1 identical over 9 bases. CDR3 DNA: TGTGCCAGCAGCCGACGGGACAGGGCCACTGAAGCTTTCTTT. Translating it yields CASSRRDRATEAFF.